This entry lists 7 T cell receptor beta chains sequenced from one sample in a study of blood T cell repertoires in COVID-19. Sequencing used immunoSEQ multiplex PCR; TCRdb keeps in-frame clones, though not all of them. The repertoire includes 150,000 to 200,000 clones, around 80% of them detected once, and about 15% sits in the top ten. The sample taken for sequencing was PBMCs or T cells enriched from blood (not recorded which). The receptor set was obtained from a man aged 45-60 years who had recovered from COVID-19.

This clone was detected a few times. The CDR3 nucleotides are TGTGCCAGCAGCTTAGGACTGCAAGAGACCCAGTACTTC. This codes for CASSLGLQETQYF. This chain uses TRBV7-6 with TRBJ2-5; D gene ambiguous. The germline V gene encodes CDR1 SGHVS and CDR2 FNYEAQ. This CDR3 contains 13 residues. Between the trimmed V and J ends, which lost 1 base and 2 bases, there was a span of 5 bases.

The chain carries TRBV5-4 and TRBJ2-2; TRBD1 aligns across 10 bases. The germline gives CDR1 SGHNT, CDR2 YYREEE (reference sequence). With V trimmed by 3 bases and J by 7 bases, 9 bases remained unmatched. There are 16 residues in the CDR3. CDR3 bases: TGTGCCAGCAGCTCACCCGGGACAGGGGTGTTCGGGGAGCTGTTTTTT. It yields the protein CASSSPGTGVFGELFF.

The chain joins TRBV6-5 to TRBJ2-2; weak D call: TRBD1 (6 bases). Germline lookup yields CDR1 MNHEY and CDR2 SVGAGI. This CDR3 is 12 amino acids long. Trimming removed 8 bases at V and 8 bases at J, with 12 bases between. DNA of the CDR3: TGTGCCAGCCATGATGACAGGGGGGAGCTGTTTTTT. This codes for CASHDDRGELFF.

The J gene is TRBJ1-4, the V gene TRBV2, with 9 bases matching TRBD1. Germline loops: CDR1 SNHLY, CDR2 FYNNEI. Unmatched junction bases numbered 5, after V lost 6 bases and J lost 3 bases. CDR3 length: 15 residues. The CDR3 region is CASRGQGAANEKLFF. CDR3 DNA sequence: TGTGCCAGCAGGGGACAGGGAGCGGCTAATGAAAAACTGTTTTTT.

The J gene is TRBJ1-6, the V gene TRBV28; TRBD1 matches at 7 bases. This CDR3 spans 14 amino acids. J lost 5 bases, V lost 10 bases, and 8 bases had no gene match. Per the germline V gene, CDR1 is MDHEN and CDR2 is SYDVKM. Here the CDR3 DNA reads TGTGCCATTCCGGGACAGACAGATAATTCACCCCTCCACTTT. This encodes CAIPGQTDNSPLHF.

This sequence joins TRBV10-3 and TRBJ1-1; D call uncertain. CDR3 size: 13 residues. Trimming shortened V by 2 bases and J by 0 bases, and 4 bases separated the two germline ends. Germline assignment: CDR1 ENHRY and CDR2 SYGVKD. The DNA for the CDR3 is TGTGCCATCAGTGAGGGCATGAACACTGAAGCTTTCTTT. Its protein product is CAISEGMNTEAFF.

This rearrangement joins TRBV7-2 to TRBJ2-1; TRBD2 agrees at 15 bases. Germline CDR1 reads SGHTA; CDR2 reads FQGNSA. The CDR3 runs 16 residues. J gave up 10 bases and V 1 base, and 5 bases lay outside the gene matches. This CDR3 is CASSLGTSGGAGEQFF. The CDR3, as DNA: TGTGCCAGCAGCTTAGGGACTAGCGGGGGGGCAGGAGAGCAGTTCTTC.